Sequencing of this T cell receptor (beta chain) was carried out in a study of shared clonotypes between healthy human individuals. Germline CDR1 is SNHLY and CDR2 is FYNNEI. The CDR3 runs 14 residues. V shed 3 bases and J shed 5 bases, with 13 bases lying between them. TCRdb keeps only in-frame clones here, not all; method: immunoSEQ multiplex PCR. The sample holds around 750,000 clones, approximately 74% seen once. Source material: memory CD4+ T cells sorted from blood. As for subset: CD45RA-negative fraction. V and J are TRBV2 and TRBJ1-2; D is unresolved. The sequence was obtained from a woman between 25 and 40 years old in good health. CDR3 residues: CASSELSGVYGYTF. The CDR3 nucleotides are TGTGCCAGCAGTGAGCTGTCGGGAGTTTATGGCTACACCTTC.